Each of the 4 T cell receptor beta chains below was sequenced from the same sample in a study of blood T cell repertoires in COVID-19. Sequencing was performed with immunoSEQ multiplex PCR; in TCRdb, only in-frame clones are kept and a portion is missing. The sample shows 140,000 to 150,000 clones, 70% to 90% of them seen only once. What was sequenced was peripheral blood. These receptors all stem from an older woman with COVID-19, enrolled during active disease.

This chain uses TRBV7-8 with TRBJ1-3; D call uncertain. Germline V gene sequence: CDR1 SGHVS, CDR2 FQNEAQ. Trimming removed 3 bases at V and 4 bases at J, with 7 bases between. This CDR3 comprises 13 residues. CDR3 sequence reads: CASSFQLGNTIYF. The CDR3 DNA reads TGTGCCAGCAGCTTCCAGTTGGGAAACACCATATATTTT.

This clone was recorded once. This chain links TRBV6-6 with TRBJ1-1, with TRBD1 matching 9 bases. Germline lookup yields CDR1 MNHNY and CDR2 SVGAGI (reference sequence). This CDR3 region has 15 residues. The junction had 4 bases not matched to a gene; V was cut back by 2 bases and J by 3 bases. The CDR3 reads CASSYADRGDTEAFF. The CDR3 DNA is TGTGCCAGCAGTTACGCCGACAGGGGGGACACTGAAGCTTTCTTT.

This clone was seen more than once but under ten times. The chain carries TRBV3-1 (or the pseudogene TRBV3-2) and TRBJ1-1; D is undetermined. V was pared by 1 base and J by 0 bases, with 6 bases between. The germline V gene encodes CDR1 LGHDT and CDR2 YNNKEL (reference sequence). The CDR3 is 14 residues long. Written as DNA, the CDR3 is TGTGCCAGCAGCCAAGGGCCAGTGAACACTGAAGCTTTCTTT. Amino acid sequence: CASSQGPVNTEAFF.

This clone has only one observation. The CDR3 spells CASSEGVARAFF. Here the CDR3 DNA reads TGTGCCAGCTCCGAGGGAGTAGCTCGAGCTTTCTTT. The rearrangement uses TRBV18 and TRBJ1-1; D gene ambiguous. The CDR3 consists of 12 residues. The germline V gene has CDR1 KGHSH and CDR2 LQKENI. The ends were cut back, 6 bases at V and 10 bases at J, with 15 bases in the middle.